The entry that follows covers one T cell receptor beta chain sequence. This entry is derived from a study of blood T cell repertoires in COVID-19. As handled by the study authors: Reference gene primers were amplified, and this amplification served to estimate nucleated cell counts. The table came from immunoSEQ multiplex PCR; TCRdb's copy has only in-frame clones and leaves some out. That table furnishes V, J and clone size, whereas the DNA furnished D and trimming. The sample holds approximately 260,000 clones, 80% to 90% seen once. Germline V CDR1 and CDR2: MGHRA, YSYEKL. The CDR3 has 16 amino acids. The V gene end was trimmed by 0 bases and the J gene end by 5 bases; junction bases not matched to a gene: 9.

Source material: peripheral blood. The clonotype was recovered from a woman between 70 and 85 years old with acute or convalescent COVID-19. The chain is built from TRBV4-1 and TRBJ2-5; 7 nucleotides line up with TRBD2. DNA for the CDR3: TGCGCCAGCAGCCAAGAAACTAGCGAGGTGTATGAGACCCAGTACTTC. It codes for CASSQETSEVYETQYF.